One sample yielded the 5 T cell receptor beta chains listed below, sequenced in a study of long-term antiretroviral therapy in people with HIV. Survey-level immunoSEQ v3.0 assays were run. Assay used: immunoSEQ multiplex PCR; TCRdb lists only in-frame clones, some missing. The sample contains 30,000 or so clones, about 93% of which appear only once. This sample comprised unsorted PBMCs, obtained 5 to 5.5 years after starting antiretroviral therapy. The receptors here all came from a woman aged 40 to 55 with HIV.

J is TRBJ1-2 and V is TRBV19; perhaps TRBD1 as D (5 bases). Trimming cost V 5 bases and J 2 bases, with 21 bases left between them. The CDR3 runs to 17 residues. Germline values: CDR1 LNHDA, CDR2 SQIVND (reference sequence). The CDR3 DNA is TGTGCCAGTAGTTCGGCTAAAGGAGGGGCCGGAAACTATGGCTACACCTTC. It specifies CASSSAKGGAGNYGYTF.

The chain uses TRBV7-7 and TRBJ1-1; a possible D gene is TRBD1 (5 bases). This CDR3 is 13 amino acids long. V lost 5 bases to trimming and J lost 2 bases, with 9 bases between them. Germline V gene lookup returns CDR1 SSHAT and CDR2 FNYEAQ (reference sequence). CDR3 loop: CASSLDSNTEAFF. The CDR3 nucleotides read TGTGCCAGCAGCCTCGACAGTAACACTGAAGCTTTCTTT.

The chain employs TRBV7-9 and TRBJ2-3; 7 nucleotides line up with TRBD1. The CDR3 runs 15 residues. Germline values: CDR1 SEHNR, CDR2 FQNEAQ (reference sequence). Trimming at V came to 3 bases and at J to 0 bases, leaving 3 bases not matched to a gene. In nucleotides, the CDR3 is TGTGCCAGCAGCTTCACAGGGGCTAGCACAGATACGCAGTATTTT. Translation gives CASSFTGASTDTQYF.

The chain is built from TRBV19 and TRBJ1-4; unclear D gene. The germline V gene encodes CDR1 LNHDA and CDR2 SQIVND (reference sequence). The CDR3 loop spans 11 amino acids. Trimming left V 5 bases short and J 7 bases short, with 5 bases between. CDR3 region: CASSLGEKLFF. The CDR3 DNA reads TGTGCCAGTAGTTTAGGTGAAAAACTGTTTTTT.

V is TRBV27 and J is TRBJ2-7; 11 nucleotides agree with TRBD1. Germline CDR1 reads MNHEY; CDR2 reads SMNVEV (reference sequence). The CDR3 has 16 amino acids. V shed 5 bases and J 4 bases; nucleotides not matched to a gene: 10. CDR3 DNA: TGTGCCAGCAGTCCCCGGACAGGGGGCGGTGAGTACGAGCAGTACTTC. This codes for CASSPRTGGGEYEQYF.